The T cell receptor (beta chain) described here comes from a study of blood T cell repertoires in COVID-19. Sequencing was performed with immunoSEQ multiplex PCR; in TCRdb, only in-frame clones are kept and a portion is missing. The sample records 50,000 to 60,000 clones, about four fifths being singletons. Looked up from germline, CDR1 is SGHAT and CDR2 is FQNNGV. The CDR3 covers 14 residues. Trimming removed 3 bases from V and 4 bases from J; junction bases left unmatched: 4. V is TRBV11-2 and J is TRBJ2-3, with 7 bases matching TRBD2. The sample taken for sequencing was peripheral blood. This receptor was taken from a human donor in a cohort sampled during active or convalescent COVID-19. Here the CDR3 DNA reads TGTGCCAGCAGCTTGCTCCTAGCGGCAGATACGCAGTATTTT. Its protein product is CASSLLLAADTQYF.